This TCR beta chain was observed in a study of cytomegalovirus exposure and HLA in healthy donors. Overall study results and limits: The study found most TCR sequences rare, yet found some public TCRs in many donors. Cytomegalovirus association was listed for about 170 TCR beta chains.

On this clone: The antigen is unknown.

V shed 6 bases and J shed 0 bases, with 12 bases lying between them. Germline V gives CDR1 MNHEY, CDR2 SVGAGI. This CDR3 contains 14 residues. Primers: 60 Vbeta forward and 13 Jbeta reverse. TCRdb's copy holds only in-frame clones and misses some; the assay was immunoSEQ multiplex PCR. The data contain fewer than 150,000 clones, 70% to 75% of them singletons. The chain couples TRBV6-5 to TRBJ2-7; weak D call: TRBD1 (5 bases). This clonotype originated in a man aged 25 to 40 in good health and CMV-seronegative. Sequencing was performed on PBMCs. The CDR3 reads CASSLTVYSYEQYF. In nucleotides, the CDR3 is TGTGCCAGCAGCCTGACAGTGTACTCCTACGAGCAGTACTTC.